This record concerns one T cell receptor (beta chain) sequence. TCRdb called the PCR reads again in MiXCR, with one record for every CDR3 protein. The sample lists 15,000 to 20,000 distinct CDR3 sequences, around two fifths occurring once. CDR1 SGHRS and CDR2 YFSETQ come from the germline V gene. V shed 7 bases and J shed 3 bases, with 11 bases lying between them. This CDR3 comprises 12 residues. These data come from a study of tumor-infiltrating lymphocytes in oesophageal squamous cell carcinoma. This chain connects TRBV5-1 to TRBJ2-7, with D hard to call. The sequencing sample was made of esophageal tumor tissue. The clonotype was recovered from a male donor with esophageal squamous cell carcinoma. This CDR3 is CASGPEFYEQYF. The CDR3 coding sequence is TGCGCCAGCGGCCCGGAGTTCTACGAGCAGTACTTC.